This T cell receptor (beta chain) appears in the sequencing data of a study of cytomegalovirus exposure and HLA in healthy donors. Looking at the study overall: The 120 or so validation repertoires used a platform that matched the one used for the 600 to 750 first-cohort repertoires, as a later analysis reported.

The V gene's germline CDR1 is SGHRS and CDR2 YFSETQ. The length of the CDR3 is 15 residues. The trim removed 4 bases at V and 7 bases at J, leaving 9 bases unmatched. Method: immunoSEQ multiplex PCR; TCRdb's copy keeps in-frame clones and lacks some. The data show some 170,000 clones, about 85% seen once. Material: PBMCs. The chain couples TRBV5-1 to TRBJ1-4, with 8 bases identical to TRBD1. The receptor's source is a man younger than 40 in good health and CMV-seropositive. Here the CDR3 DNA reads TGCGCCAGCAGCCCCGGCAGGGGGCATGGTGAAAAACTGTTTTTT. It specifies CASSPGRGHGEKLFF.